The sequence of this T cell receptor beta chain was determined in a study of T cells after yellow fever vaccination. Study context: For low cell numbers, libraries were made with SMART-Seq v4 Ultra Low Input. Study outcomes and limitations: Most clones from primary vaccination resurfaced after the booster (around 95% CD4, around 89% CD8). Across the CD4 and CD8 compartments, a small share of clonotypes was present in both.

For TCR, cDNA came from 5'RACE template switching, which added a universal primer site and UMIs. TCRdb analysed the 5' RACE reads with MiXCR anew, one entry per CDR3 protein. The table shows more than 95,000 distinct CDR3 sequences, with around 15% occurring only once. There are a few counts of this clonotype. Its antigen remains unidentified. The sample in question was CD8+ T cells sorted from PBMCs, obtained 5 days after the yellow fever booster vaccination. This receptor was taken from a man between 18 and 29 years old who received the YFV17D yellow fever vaccine.

This CDR3 is CASSRQAPYEQYF. Here the CDR3 DNA reads TGTGCCAGCAGTCGACAGGCTCCCTACGAGCAGTACTTC. This chain uses TRBV27 with TRBJ2-7, with TRBD1 as a possible D gene (6 bases). Trimming cost V 5 bases and J 2 bases, with 10 bases left between them. Germline CDR1 MNHEY, CDR2 SMNVEV (reference sequence). There are 13 residues in the CDR3.